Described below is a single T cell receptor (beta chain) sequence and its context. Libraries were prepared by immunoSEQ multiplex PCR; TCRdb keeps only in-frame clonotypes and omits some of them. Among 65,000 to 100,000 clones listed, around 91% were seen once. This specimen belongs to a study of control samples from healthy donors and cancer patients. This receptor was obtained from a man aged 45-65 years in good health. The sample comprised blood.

In nucleotides, the CDR3 is TGTGCCAGCAGTGACACAGAGCTTAGCTATGGCTACACCTTC. Protein sequence: CASSDTELSYGYTF. The genes are TRBV2 and TRBJ1-2; D unresolved. The CDR3 loop spans 14 amino acids. The germline V and J ends were trimmed by 3 bases and 4 bases, with 12 bases remaining between them. Per the germline V gene, CDR1 is SNHLY and CDR2 is FYNNEI.